These 12 T cell receptor beta chains originate from one sample sequenced in a study of OX40 agonist ivuxolimab in advanced cancers. Measured with immunoSEQ multiplex PCR; TCRdb has only the in-frame clones, and not every one. The sample has over 25,000 clones; 84% are singletons. The sample here was CD4+ or CD8+ T cells sorted from blood, taken in a trial of the OX40 agonist ivuxolimab. These receptors originate from an adult with an advanced solid tumor such as melanoma, head and neck, liver or kidney cancer.

The chain links TRBV27 to TRBJ2-1, with 12 nucleotides matching TRBD2. V was clipped by 6 bases and J by 9 bases; unmatched bases: 9. Germline V lookup: CDR1 MNHEY, CDR2 SMNVEV (reference sequence). The length of the CDR3 is 15 residues. Written as DNA, the CDR3 is TGTGCCAGCAGCTCCGGGACTAGCGGGCGCGGTGAGCAGTTCTTC. Its protein is CASSSGTSGRGEQFF.

The table lists this clone with a count of one. This rearrangement joins TRBV7-8 to TRBJ2-7, with 7 nucleotides matching TRBD2. CDR1 SGHVS and CDR2 FQNEAQ come from the germline V gene. The CDR3 is made up of 12 amino acids. Trimming cost V 6 bases and J 7 bases; bases outside gene matches: 6. The CDR3 nucleotides read TGTGCCAGCAGGGGGACTACCCTGGAGCAGTACTTC. Its protein product is CASRGTTLEQYF.

This clone showed up just once. The genes are TRBV5-1 and TRBJ2-3; 10 bases agree with TRBD2. Germline V CDR1 and CDR2: SGHRS, YFSETQ. The ends lost 5 bases at V and 3 bases at J; junction bases unmatched: 6. The CDR3 loop spans 15 amino acids. The CDR3 loop is CASSTSGRGTDTQYF. As DNA, the CDR3 is TGCGCCAGCAGTACGAGCGGGAGGGGGACAGATACGCAGTATTTT.

This rearrangement joins TRBV27 to TRBJ1-2, with D possibly matching TRBD1 (5 bases). Trimming left V 0 bases short and J 5 bases short, with 13 bases between. The V gene's germline CDR1 is MNHEY and CDR2 SMNVEV (reference sequence). This CDR3 spans 15 amino acids. As DNA, the CDR3 is TGTGCCAGCAGTTTATCGGCGGGGGTAGGGTATGGCTACACCTTC. Amino acids: CASSLSAGVGYGYTF.

The J gene is TRBJ1-1, the V gene TRBV5-1, with 11 bases fitting TRBD1. Germline V gives CDR1 SGHRS, CDR2 YFSETQ. This CDR3 spans 14 amino acids. The trim removed 3 bases at V and 4 bases at J, leaving 2 bases unmatched. In nucleotides, the CDR3 is TGCGCCAGCAGCTGGACAGGGGGCGTCACTGAAGCTTTCTTT. Its translation: CASSWTGGVTEAFF.

The chain couples TRBV4-1 to TRBJ2-7; D uncertain. The CDR3 runs to 15 residues. CDR1 and CDR2 (germline): MGHRA, YSYEKL. Deletions cut 2 bases from V and 3 bases from J, with 14 bases between. CDR3 sequence reads: CASSQIQLHGYEQYF. CDR3 DNA sequence: TGCGCCAGCAGCCAAATCCAACTGCACGGCTACGAGCAGTACTTC.

This chain uses TRBV15 with TRBJ1-1; maybe TRBD1 (5 bases). CDR1 LNHNV and CDR2 YYDKDF come from the germline V gene (reference sequence). This CDR3 has 13 amino acids. The germline V and J ends were trimmed by 5 bases and 1 base, with 8 bases remaining between them. The CDR3 protein is CATSPGENTEAFF. CDR3 nucleotide sequence: TGTGCCACCAGCCCGGGGGAGAACACTGAAGCTTTCTTT.

J is TRBJ2-2 and V is TRBV6-5, with a tentative D call TRBD2 (6 bases). The CDR3 length is 14 residues. Germline CDR1 and CDR2: MNHEY and SVGAGI. Between the trimmed V and J ends, which lost 3 bases and 4 bases, there was a span of 9 bases. CDR3 in amino acids: CASSYRGGTGELFF. The CDR3 region has the DNA TGTGCCAGCAGTTATCGGGGAGGCACCGGGGAGCTGTTTTTT.

The rearrangement links TRBV5-1 to TRBJ1-1; D might be TRBD1 (5 bases). This CDR3 region has 14 residues. Trimming took 4 bases from V and 3 from J, leaving 13 bases between them. Looked up from germline, CDR1 is SGHRS and CDR2 is YFSETQ. Written as DNA, the CDR3 is TGCGCCAGCAGCCCCTACGGGGGTTACACTGAAGCTTTCTTT. Translated, it gives CASSPYGGYTEAFF.

The chain employs TRBV7-8 and TRBJ1-4, with 9 bases identical to TRBD1. Germline loops: CDR1 SGHVS, CDR2 FQNEAQ. The CDR3 is made up of 15 amino acids. Trimming removed 5 bases from V and 9 bases from J; junction bases left unmatched: 10. The CDR3, as DNA: TGTGCCAGCAGCCCGCCCGGGACAGGGAGTAAAAAACTGTTTTTT. This sequence encodes CASSPPGTGSKKLFF.

The rearrangement joins TRBV6-4 to TRBJ2-3, with 11 bases aligning to TRBD2. This CDR3 is built from 16 residues. The ends lost 4 bases at V and 6 bases at J; junction bases unmatched: 9. In germline, CDR1 is MRHNA, CDR2 SNTAGT. CDR3 coding DNA: TGTGCCAGCAGTGGTGTTAGCGGGGGGGGCCAGGATACGCAGTATTTT. Residues: CASSGVSGGGQDTQYF.

The gene calls are TRBV27 and TRBJ1-5, with D hard to call. CDR3 size: 13 residues. Per the germline V gene, CDR1 is MNHEY and CDR2 is SMNVEV (reference sequence). The V end lost 5 bases, the J end lost 7 bases, and 12 bases lay between the germline ends. The CDR3 here is CASSQGLQQPQHF. The CDR3 DNA sequence: TGTGCCAGCAGTCAAGGGCTTCAACAGCCCCAGCATTTT.